These 20 T cell receptor beta chains originate from one sample sequenced in a study of T cells in Graves' hyperthyroidism and ophthalmopathy. Authors of the study amplified TCR beta CDR3 regions from RNA transcripts. The TCR CDR3 first-round RT-PCR relied on the HTBI primer set. TCRdb processed the multiplex PCR reads anew with MiXCR; each CDR3 protein has one entry. The sample records fewer than 650,000 distinct CDR3 sequences, more than 11% being singletons. The sequenced sample consisted of blood. The receptors stem from a woman in her twenties or thirties with Graves' hyperthyroidism that later progressed to Graves' ophthalmopathy.

This clonotype was seen ten or more times. This sequence joins TRBV7-9 and TRBJ2-7; D ambiguous. CDR1 and CDR2 (germline): SEHNR, FQNEAQ (reference sequence). The length of the CDR3 is 13 residues. Trimming removed 5 bases at V and 4 bases at J, with 12 bases between. DNA for the CDR3: TGTGCCAGCAGCCGTTCCCCCCTTTACGAGCAGTACTTC. It specifies CASSRSPLYEQYF.

This chain connects TRBV10-3 to TRBJ2-5; 9 nucleotides agree with TRBD2. CDR1 and CDR2 from the germline V gene are ENHRY and SYGVKD. CDR3 length: 15 residues. Losses at the gene ends were 2 bases for V and 3 bases for J; bases not matched to a gene: 4. The CDR3: CAISEELAGKETQYF. CDR3 sequence (DNA): TGTGCCATCAGTGAGGAGCTAGCGGGAAAAGAGACCCAGTACTTC.

Ten or more counts support this clonotype. V gene TRBV12-3 or TRBV12-4 combines with J gene TRBJ1-2, with TRBD1 as a possible D gene (6 bases). The CDR3 has 16 residues. V was shortened by 3 bases and J by 5 bases, with 19 bases between the two germline ends. The CDR3 loop reads CASSFDWGGGLYGYTF. Written as DNA, the CDR3 is TGTGCCAGCAGTTTTGATTGGGGGGGCGGCCTATATGGCTACACCTTC.

This clonotype was seen at least ten times. This chain uses TRBV20-1 with TRBJ2-7; no clear D gene. Germline V lookup: CDR1 DFQATT, CDR2 SNEGSKA (reference sequence). The CDR3 is 13 amino acids. Trimming removed 1 base at V and 2 bases at J, with 9 bases between. CDR3 coding DNA: TGCAGTGCTAGAGGTGGTGGCCCCTACGAGCAGTACTTC. Protein: CSARGGGPYEQYF.

This clonotype was counted between two and nine times. The chain links TRBV20-1 to TRBJ1-2; D not certain. Per germline, CDR1 DFQATT and CDR2 SNEGSKA (reference sequence). V gave up 1 base and J gave up 6 bases, with 6 bases separating them. This CDR3 has 11 amino acids. CDR3 nucleotides: TGCAGTGCTAGAGGAACAAATGGCTACACCTTC. As protein: CSARGTNGYTF.

This clonotype was seen many times. V and J are TRBV19 and TRBJ2-4; perhaps D is TRBD1 or TRBD2 (7 bases each). CDR1 is LNHDA and CDR2 is SQIVND in the germline V gene (reference sequence). The ends were cut back, 7 bases at V and 7 bases at J, with 17 bases in the middle. The CDR3 runs 14 residues. The CDR3 nucleotides are TGTGCCAGTAACCAGGGGGGGCGAGAGAACATTCAGTACTTC. Its translation: CASNQGGRENIQYF.

This clonotype appeared many times. The rearrangement links TRBV27 to TRBJ2-1; D is possibly TRBD1 or TRBD2 (5 bases each). The CDR3 has 12 residues. V gave up 8 bases and J gave up 2 bases, with 7 bases separating them. Per germline, CDR1 MNHEY and CDR2 SMNVEV (reference sequence). The CDR3 spells CASGGTYNEQFF. The CDR3 region has the DNA TGTGCCAGCGGGGGAACCTACAATGAGCAGTTCTTC.

This clonotype has only a few counts. This rearrangement joins TRBV5-1 to TRBJ2-7, with D unclear. Trimming removed 0 bases at V and 1 base at J, with 8 bases between. The CDR3 has 14 residues. Germline V lookup: CDR1 SGHRS, CDR2 YFSETQ. The CDR3 nucleotides are TGCGCCAGCAGCTTGGCGCCAGAATCCTACGAGCAGTACTTC. It translates to CASSLAPESYEQYF. The full variable domain, completed using reference TRBV5-1 and TRBJ2-7, is KAGVTQTPRYLIKTRGQQVTLSCSPISGHRSVSWYQQTPGQGLQFLFEYFSETQRNKGNFPGRFSGRQFSNSRSEMNVSTLELGDSALYLCASSLAPESYEQYFGPGTRLTVT.

This clonotype was observed at least ten times. The V call is TRBV7-9, the J call TRBJ1-4, with D unclear. This CDR3 spans 14 amino acids. The germline V gene has CDR1 SEHNR and CDR2 FQNEAQ (reference sequence). Trimming took off 4 bases at V and 6 bases at J, with 12 bases between the two ends. The CDR3 sequence is CASSSGHGDEKLFF. The CDR3 bases are TGTGCCAGCAGCTCCGGGCATGGGGATGAAAAACTGTTTTTT. The full variable domain, its missing parts supplied by reference TRBV7-9 and TRBJ1-4, is DTGVSQNPRHKITKRGQNVTFRCDPISEHNRLYWYRQTLGQGPEFLTYFQNEAQLEKSRLLSDRFSAERPKGSFSTLEIQRTEQGDSAMYLCASSSGHGDEKLFFGSGTQLSVL.

This clonotype was seen repeatedly, ten times or more. The chain carries TRBV29-1 and TRBJ1-2; a possible D gene is TRBD1 (5 bases). V was trimmed by 7 bases and J by 1 base, leaving 10 bases between them. This CDR3 region has 12 residues. CDR1 and CDR2 from the germline V gene are SQVTM and ANQGSEA. This chain's CDR3 is CSGGTLNYGYTF. In DNA, the CDR3 is TGCAGCGGGGGCACTCTTAACTATGGCTACACCTTC.

The chain recombines TRBV7-2 with TRBJ2-3; no definite D call. Trimming shortened V by 6 bases and J by 5 bases, and 9 bases separated the two germline ends. Germline CDR1 is SGHTA and CDR2 is FQGNSA. The CDR3 contains 12 residues. DNA of the CDR3: TGTGCCAGCAGGACCGGCGGAGATACGCAGTATTTT. Translating gives CASRTGGDTQYF.

A few counts support this clonotype. The rearrangement joins TRBV5-6 to TRBJ2-7, with D maybe TRBD1 (5 bases). V dropped 4 bases and J dropped 7 bases, with 15 bases sitting between them. This CDR3 is 13 amino acids long. Germline CDR1 and CDR2: SGHDT and YYEEEE. CDR3 residues: CASSPGLVGEQYF. Written as DNA, the CDR3 is TGTGCCAGCAGCCCAGGGTTGGTAGGGGAGCAGTACTTC.

This clonotype was seen repeatedly, ten times or more. The V call is TRBV12-3 or TRBV12-4, the J call TRBJ2-7; possibly TRBD1 or TRBD2 for D (5 bases each). This CDR3 region has 14 residues. With 5 bases removed from V and 0 bases from J, the gap between germline ends came to 11 bases. The CDR3 spells CASSLGDHSYEQYF. CDR3 nucleotide sequence: TGTGCCAGCAGTCTCGGGGACCACTCCTACGAGCAGTACTTC.

The chain links TRBV4-1 to TRBJ2-2; a possible D gene is TRBD2 (6 bases). The CDR3 totals 16 residues. Germline assignment: CDR1 MGHRA and CDR2 YSYEKL. Trimming shortened V by 0 bases and J by 4 bases, and 12 bases separated the two germline ends. CDR3 nucleotide sequence: TGCGCCAGCAGCCAAGACCCGGGACTTACCACCGGGGAGCTGTTTTTT. This translates into CASSQDPGLTTGELFF.

The rearrangement joins TRBV15 to TRBJ2-5; D gene unclear. V was clipped by 0 bases and J by 0 bases, with 14 bases between them. The CDR3 has 17 residues. Germline loops: CDR1 LNHNV, CDR2 YYDKDF (reference sequence). The CDR3: CATSRDSLLSYQETQYF. CDR3 nucleotide sequence: TGTGCCACCAGCAGAGATTCCCTGTTGTCGTACCAAGAGACCCAGTACTTC.

Ten or more counts support this clonotype. The J gene is TRBJ2-5, the V gene TRBV30; 7 positions agree with TRBD2. Trimming took 1 base from V and 5 from J; bases not matched to a gene: 10. This CDR3 has 15 amino acids. Germline values: CDR1 GTSNPN, CDR2 SVGIG (reference sequence). CDR3: CAWSGLAVSLETQYF. DNA of the CDR3: TGTGCCTGGAGTGGACTAGCCGTCTCCCTGGAGACCCAGTACTTC.

This clonotype was picked up many times. The chain combines TRBV10-3 with TRBJ2-1; D call uncertain. CDR1 and CDR2 (germline): ENHRY, SYGVKD. CDR3 size: 12 residues. V was pared by 4 bases and J by 6 bases, with 7 bases between. The CDR3 region is CAISVDGNEQFF. The CDR3 nucleotides read TGTGCCATCAGTGTGGACGGCAATGAGCAGTTCTTC.

This clonotype was detected many times. This chain joins TRBV2 and TRBJ2-4; maybe TRBD2 (5 bases). The CDR3 has 17 amino acids. V shed 6 bases and J shed 0 bases, with 18 bases lying between them. Germline V lookup: CDR1 SNHLY, CDR2 FYNNEI. CDR3 region: CASREKGVAGAKNIQYF. As DNA, the CDR3 is TGTGCCAGCAGAGAAAAGGGAGTCGCTGGAGCCAAAAACATTCAGTACTTC.

This clonotype was counted at least ten times. This chain uses TRBV3-1 with TRBJ2-5; 15 bases are shared with TRBD2. V lost 5 bases and J lost 4; bases outside the gene matches: 8. The CDR3 length is 17 residues. The germline V gene has CDR1 LGHDT and CDR2 YNNKEL (reference sequence). The DNA of the CDR3 is TGTGCCAGCAGCTTCTGGACTAGCGGGGGGGTGGGAGAGACCCAGTACTTC. Translation gives CASSFWTSGGVGETQYF.

This clonotype was observed a few times. V and J are TRBV25-1 and TRBJ2-1; 10 nucleotides agree with TRBD2. Germline assignment: CDR1 MGHDK and CDR2 SYGVNS. V trimming: 1 base; J trimming: 4 bases; junction bases outside the gene matches: 4. This CDR3 contains 16 residues. Here the CDR3 reads CASSEFEAGGYNEQFF. The CDR3 DNA follows: TGTGCCAGCAGTGAATTCGAAGCGGGAGGGTACAATGAGCAGTTCTTC. Supplemented by reference TRBV25-1 and TRBJ2-1, the full variable domain reads EADIYQTPRYLVIGTGKKITLECSQTMGHDKMYWYQQDPGMELHLIHYSYGVNSTEKGDLSSESTVSRIRTEHFPLTLESARPSHTSQYLCASSEFEAGGYNEQFFGPGTRLTVL.